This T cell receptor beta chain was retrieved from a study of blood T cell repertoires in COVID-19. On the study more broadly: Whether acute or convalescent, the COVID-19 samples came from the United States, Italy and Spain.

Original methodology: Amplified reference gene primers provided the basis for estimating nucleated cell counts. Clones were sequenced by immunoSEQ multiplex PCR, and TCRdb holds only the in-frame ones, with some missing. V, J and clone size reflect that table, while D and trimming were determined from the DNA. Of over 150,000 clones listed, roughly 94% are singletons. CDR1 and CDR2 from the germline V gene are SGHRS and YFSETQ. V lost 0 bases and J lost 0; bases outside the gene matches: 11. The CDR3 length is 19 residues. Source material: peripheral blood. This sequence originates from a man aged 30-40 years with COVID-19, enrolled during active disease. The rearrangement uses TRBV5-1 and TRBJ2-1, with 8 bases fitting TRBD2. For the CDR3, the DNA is TGCGCCAGCAGCTTGGGGGTGGGACTAGTCTCTCACTCCTACAATGAGCAGTTCTTC. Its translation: CASSLGVGLVSHSYNEQFF.